The clone carrying this T cell receptor beta chain is large (0.1 to 1%) within its sample. The germline gives CDR1 SQVTM, CDR2 ANQGSEA. The CDR3 is 13 residues long. The J segment lost 4 bases and the V segment lost 5 bases, leaving 4 bases of the junction unmatched. Constant-region reverse primers amplified full-length variable regions, followed by semi-nested Nested Universal Primer A PCR. Via MiXCR, TCRdb re-called the 5' RACE reads, giving one row per CDR3 protein. The table lists about 13,000 distinct CDR3 sequences, more than 20% of them singletons. The J gene is TRBJ1-1, the V gene TRBV29-1, with 10 bases matching TRBD1. Sequencing was performed on naive CD4+ T cells sorted from blood. As to subset: naive CD4+ T cells, CD4+CD45RA+CD25-. This receptor was identified in a female donor with breast cancer. The CDR3 sequence: CSVRQGAGTEAFF. Written as DNA, the CDR3 is TGCAGCGTTAGACAGGGGGCCGGCACTGAAGCTTTCTTT. Filled out from reference TRBV29-1 and TRBJ1-1, the complete variable domain reads SAVISQKPSRDICQRGTSLTIQCQVDSQVTMMFWYRQQPGQSLTLIATANQGSEATYESGFVIDKFPISRPNLTFSTLTVSNMSPEDSSIYLCSVRQGAGTEAFFGQGTRLTVV.